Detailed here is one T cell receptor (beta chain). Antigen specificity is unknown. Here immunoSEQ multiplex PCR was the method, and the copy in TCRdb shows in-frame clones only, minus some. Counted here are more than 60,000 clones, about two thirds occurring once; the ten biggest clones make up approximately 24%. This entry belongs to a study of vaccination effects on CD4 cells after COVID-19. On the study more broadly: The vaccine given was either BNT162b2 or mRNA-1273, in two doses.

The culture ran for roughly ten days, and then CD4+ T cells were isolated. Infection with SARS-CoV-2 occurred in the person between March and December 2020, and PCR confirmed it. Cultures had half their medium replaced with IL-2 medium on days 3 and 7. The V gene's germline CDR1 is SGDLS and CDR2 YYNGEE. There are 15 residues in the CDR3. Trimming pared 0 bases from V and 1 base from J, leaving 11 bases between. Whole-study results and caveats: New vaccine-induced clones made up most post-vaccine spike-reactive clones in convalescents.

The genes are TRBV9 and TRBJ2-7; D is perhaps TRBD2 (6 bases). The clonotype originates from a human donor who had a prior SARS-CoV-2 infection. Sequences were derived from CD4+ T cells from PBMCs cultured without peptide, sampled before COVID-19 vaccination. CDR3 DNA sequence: TGTGCCAGCAGCGTAGGGCGGGGTAGGTCCTACGAGCAGTACTTC. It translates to CASSVGRGRSYEQYF. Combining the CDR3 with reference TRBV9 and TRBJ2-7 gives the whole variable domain DSGVTQTPKHLITATGQRVTLRCSPRSGDLSVYWYQQSLDQGLQFLIQYYNGEERAKGNILERFSAQQFPDLHSELNLSSLELGDSALYFCASSVGRGRSYEQYFGPGTRLTVT.